The 21 T cell receptor beta chains in this list originate from one sample, sequenced in a study of glioma-infiltrating T cells. The iRepertoire nested amplicon-rescue multiplex PCR amplified TCR alpha and beta CDR3s from RNA. Using its own MiXCR run on the multiplex PCR reads, TCRdb lists one record per CDR3 protein. The data show approximately 400,000 distinct CDR3 sequences, more than 35% seen once. What was sequenced was glioma tissue, nonneoplastic brain tissue, or PBMCs (not recorded which). The receptors stem from a human donor with low-grade glioma or glioblastoma, undergoing nonglioma brain surgery, or in good health (not recorded which).

This clonotype was recorded many times. The chain links TRBV6-2 or TRBV6-3 to TRBJ2-7; no firm D call. V was trimmed by 4 bases and J by 3 bases, leaving 16 bases between them. Germline loops: CDR1 MNHEY, CDR2 SVGEGT. This CDR3 region has 15 residues. The CDR3: CASSFGTKDSYEQYF. DNA for the CDR3: TGTGCCAGCAGTTTCGGAACAAAGGATAGCTACGAGCAGTACTTC.

Only a few counts were recorded for this clonotype. The rearrangement uses TRBV27 and TRBJ2-6; D is ambiguous. The ends were cut back, 7 bases at V and 0 bases at J, with 7 bases in the middle. Germline loops: CDR1 MNHEY, CDR2 SMNVEV (reference sequence). This CDR3 contains 14 residues. The CDR3 reads CASTLSSGANVLTF. CDR3 nucleotides: TGTGCCAGCACCCTAAGCTCTGGGGCCAACGTCCTGACTTTC.

CDR3 sequence reads: CASSYPTGTSGEQYF. The CDR3 nucleotides read TGTGCCAGCAGTTACCCTACCGGGACTAGCGGTGAGCAGTACTTC. This chain links TRBV6-2 or TRBV6-3 with TRBJ2-7; 11 bases are shared with TRBD2. Germline values: CDR1 MNHEY, CDR2 SVGEGT. The CDR3 totals 15 residues. V shed 2 bases and J 7 bases; nucleotides not matched to a gene: 7.

This clonotype has at least ten counts. V is TRBV27 and J is TRBJ2-1; D unclear. Trimming shortened V by 0 bases and J by 11 bases, and 17 bases separated the two germline ends. Germline V CDR1 and CDR2: MNHEY, SMNVEV (reference sequence). This CDR3 contains 15 residues. The CDR3 reads CASSLSTEMSPQQFF. CDR3 in DNA: TGTGCCAGCAGTTTATCGACGGAGATGTCTCCGCAGCAGTTCTTC.

This chain links TRBV18 with TRBJ2-7; D gene uncertain. V was shortened by 2 bases and J by 0 bases, with 5 bases between the two germline ends. CDR1 and CDR2 (germline): KGHSH, LQKENI. The CDR3 totals 13 residues. CDR3 sequence reads: CASSPGISYEQYF. The CDR3 region has the DNA TGTGCCAGCTCACCAGGGATCTCCTACGAGCAGTACTTC. Full variable domain (rest looked up from reference TRBV18 and TRBJ2-7): NAGVMQNPRHLVRRRGQEARLRCSPMKGHSHVYWYRQLPEEGLKFMVYLQKENIIDESGMPKERFSAEFPKEGPSILRIQQVVRGDSAAYFCASSPGISYEQYFGPGTRLTVT.

V usage is TRBV4-2 and J usage is TRBJ2-2, with TRBD2 matching over 9 bases. After removal of 0 bases from V and 5 bases from J, the junction contained 7 bases not matched to a gene. The germline V gene has CDR1 LGHNA and CDR2 YNFKEQ. The CDR3 consists of 17 residues. The CDR3 protein is CASSQDPIAGETGELFF. The DNA for the CDR3 is TGTGCCAGCAGCCAAGACCCGATAGCGGGAGAAACCGGGGAGCTGTTTTTT.

With regard to this clonotype: A read error may account for a junction end that differs from germline. The V call is TRBV5-4, the J call TRBJ2-7; D is undetermined. Looked up from germline, CDR1 is SGHNT and CDR2 is YYREEE (reference sequence). This CDR3 is 14 amino acids long. CDR3 amino acids: CASSLAAAPYGQYF. CDR3 DNA: TGTGCCAGCAGCTTGGCGGCAGCTCCCTACGGGCAGTACTTC.

This clonotype appeared a few times. The J gene is TRBJ2-3, the V gene TRBV7-2; D gene unclear. V dropped 4 bases and J dropped 7 bases, with 9 bases sitting between them. The CDR3 loop spans 12 amino acids. Germline V gene lookup returns CDR1 SGHTA and CDR2 FQGNSA. The CDR3 region is CASSSSRNTQYF. In nucleotides, the CDR3 is TGTGCCAGCAGCTCCAGCAGGAATACGCAGTATTTT. Complete variable domain (other parts from reference TRBV7-2 and TRBJ2-3): GAGVSQSPSNKVTEKGKDVELRCDPISGHTALYWYRQSLGQGLEFLIYFQGNSAPDKSGLPSDRFSAERTGGSVSTLTIQRTQQEDSAVYLCASSSSRNTQYFGPGTRLTVL.

This chain uses TRBV6-1 with TRBJ2-7, with D possibly called TRBD1 or TRBD2 (6 bases each). Germline V gene data show CDR1 as MNHNS and CDR2 as SASEGT. The V end was cut by 6 bases, the J end by 4 bases, with 19 bases between. This CDR3 comprises 15 residues. This CDR3 is CASRRHREEVYEQYF. The CDR3 coding sequence is TGTGCCAGCAGAAGACACAGGGAGGAGGTGTACGAGCAGTACTTC.

This chain joins TRBV7-9 and TRBJ1-1; D possibly corresponds to TRBD1 (6 bases). Germline assignment: CDR1 SEHNR and CDR2 FQNEAQ (reference sequence). V shed 5 bases and J shed 4 bases, with 11 bases lying between them. The CDR3 covers 13 residues. In nucleotides, the CDR3 is TGTGCCAGCAGCCCGCCGGGGGCCACTGAAGCTTTCTTT. Protein sequence: CASSPPGATEAFF.

This chain joins TRBV7-9 and TRBJ2-5; D call uncertain. Germline V gene data show CDR1 as SEHNR and CDR2 as FQNEAQ (reference sequence). V dropped 7 bases and J dropped 7 bases, with 10 bases sitting between them. This CDR3 has 11 amino acids. Here the CDR3 DNA reads TGTGCCAGCATCCAAGGGTGGACCCAGTACTTC. Protein: CASIQGWTQYF.

The chain is built from TRBV29-1 and TRBJ1-2; TRBD1 is a possible D gene (5 bases). In germline, CDR1 is SQVTM, CDR2 ANQGSEA. The CDR3 has 14 residues. The V and J ends lost 7 bases and 3 bases respectively, with 18 bases between them. This CDR3 reads CSAGGRPEDYGYTF. The CDR3 nucleotides are TGCAGCGCCGGGGGTAGACCTGAGGACTATGGCTACACCTTC.

The count of this clonotype is one. With a much larger clone just one base away, this may be a read error. The rearrangement uses TRBV28 and TRBJ1-1; the D is unclear. The CDR3 runs to 14 residues. Trimming took 7 bases from V and 1 from J, leaving 13 bases between them. Germline loops: CDR1 MDHEN, CDR2 SYDVKM. CDR3 sequence: CASNELGPNTEAFF. DNA for the CDR3: TGTGCCAGCAACGAGCTAGGCCCGAACACTGAAGCTTTCTTT. Drawing the rest from reference TRBV28 and TRBJ1-1, the complete variable domain is DVKVTQSSRYLVKRTGEKVFLECVQDMDHENMFWYRQDPGLGLRLIYFSYDVKMKEKGDIPEGYSVSREKKERFSLILESASTNQTSMYLCASNELGPNTEAFFGQGTRLTVV.

As regards this clonotype: The CDR3 end shows no conserved phenylalanine or tryptophan, and so a read error is likely. This chain connects TRBV28 to TRBJ2-7, with a tentative D call TRBD2 (5 bases). Trimming left V 5 bases short and J 3 bases short, with 14 bases between. Germline CDR1 is MDHEN and CDR2 is SYDVKM. The CDR3 is made up of 14 amino acids. The CDR3 region is CASSRHEGSYEQYL. The CDR3 bases are TGTGCCAGCAGTAGACACGAAGGGAGCTACGAGCAGTACTTA.

This clonotype has ten or more counts. This chain uses TRBV6-1 with TRBJ2-3; possibly TRBD2 for D (6 bases). Germline V CDR1 and CDR2: MNHNS, SASEGT. V was clipped by 6 bases and J by 4 bases, with 17 bases between them. The CDR3 has 15 residues. The CDR3 DNA follows: TGTGCCAGCAGCCCACTAGCTCCAAGGTCAGATACGCAGTATTTT. As protein: CASSPLAPRSDTQYF.

This clonotype was detected many times. This chain links TRBV20-1 with TRBJ2-1, with 11 bases aligning to TRBD2. CDR3 size: 16 residues. Trimming at V came to 3 bases and at J to 1 base, leaving 5 bases not matched to a gene. Germline lookup yields CDR1 DFQATT and CDR2 SNEGSKA (reference sequence). In DNA form, the CDR3 reads TGCAGTGCTAGTGAGTCTAGCGGGAGGTCCTACAATGAGCAGTTCTTC. Its protein is CSASESSGRSYNEQFF.

This clonotype was observed at least ten times. The chain recombines TRBV6-5 with TRBJ1-2, with D possibly TRBD1 on 6 matching bases. Trimming took off 1 base at V and 2 bases at J, with 8 bases between the two ends. CDR1 is MNHEY, CDR2 SVGAGI, per germline. The CDR3 length is 14 residues. CDR3 amino acids: CASSYLGQNYGYTF. The CDR3 nucleotides are TGTGCCAGCAGTTACTTAGGACAGAACTATGGCTACACCTTC.

Remarks on this clonotype: One end of the junction does not line up with germline, which may come from a read error. The J gene is TRBJ1-4, the V gene TRBV15; TRBD1 might be the D (5 bases). The CDR3 runs to 15 residues. Germline CDR1 reads LNHNV; CDR2 reads YYDKDF (reference sequence). The CDR3 here is CANSSTGRWGEKLFF. The DNA of the CDR3 is TGTGCCAACAGCAGCACAGGCAGGTGGGGTGAAAAACTGTTTTTT.

This clonotype was seen ten or more times. The V and J genes are TRBV28 and TRBJ1-1; D perhaps matches TRBD1 (5 bases). This CDR3 region has 13 residues. Germline V gene data show CDR1 as MDHEN and CDR2 as SYDVKM. Trimming left V 4 bases short and J 4 bases short, with 10 bases between. The DNA of the CDR3 is TGTGCCAGCAGTTGGACATTGAGCACTGAAGCTTTCTTT. Encoded protein: CASSWTLSTEAFF.

As for this clonotype: One end of the junction does not line up with germline, which may come from a read error. The V gene is TRBV20-1, the J gene TRBJ1-1; 9 nucleotides agree with TRBD1. There are 13 residues in the CDR3. Germline V gene data show CDR1 as DFQATT and CDR2 as SNEGSKA (reference sequence). CDR3 region: CSAFQTGGTESFF. CDR3 DNA sequence: TGCAGTGCTTTCCAAACAGGGGGCACTGAATCTTTCTTT.

The count of this clonotype is one. V and J are TRBV6-1 and TRBJ2-2, with D tentatively TRBD2 (6 bases). This CDR3 has 15 residues. Looked up from germline, CDR1 is MNHNS and CDR2 is SASEGT. Trimming took 5 bases from V and 3 from J, leaving 13 bases between them. CDR3 in DNA: TGTGCCAGCAGTATGGGGCTAGCGCACACCGGGGAGCTGTTTTTT. This translates into CASSMGLAHTGELFF.